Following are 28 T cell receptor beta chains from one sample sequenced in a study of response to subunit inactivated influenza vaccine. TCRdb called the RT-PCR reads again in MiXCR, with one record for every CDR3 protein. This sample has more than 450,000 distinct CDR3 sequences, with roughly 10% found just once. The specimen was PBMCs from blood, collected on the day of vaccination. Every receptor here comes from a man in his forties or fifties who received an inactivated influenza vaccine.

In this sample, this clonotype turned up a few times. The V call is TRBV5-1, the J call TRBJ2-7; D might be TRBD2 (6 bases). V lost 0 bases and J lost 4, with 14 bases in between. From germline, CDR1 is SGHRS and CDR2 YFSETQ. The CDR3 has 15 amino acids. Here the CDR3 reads CASSLEGGRGYEQYF. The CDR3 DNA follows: TGCGCCAGCAGCTTGGAGGGAGGCCGGGGTTACGAGCAGTACTTC.

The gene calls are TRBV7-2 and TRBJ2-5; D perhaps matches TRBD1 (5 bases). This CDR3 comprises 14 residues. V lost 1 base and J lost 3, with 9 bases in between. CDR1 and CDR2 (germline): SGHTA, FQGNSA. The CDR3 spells CASSLVPGKETQYF. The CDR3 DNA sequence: TGTGCCAGCAGCTTAGTCCCAGGGAAAGAGACCCAGTACTTC.

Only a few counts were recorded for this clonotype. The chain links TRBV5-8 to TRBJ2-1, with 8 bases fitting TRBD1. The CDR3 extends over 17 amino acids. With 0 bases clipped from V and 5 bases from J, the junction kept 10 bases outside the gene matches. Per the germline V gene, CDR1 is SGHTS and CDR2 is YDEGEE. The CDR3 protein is CASSLGAKDRDHNEQFF. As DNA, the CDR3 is TGTGCCAGCAGCTTGGGCGCCAAGGACAGGGACCACAATGAGCAGTTCTTC. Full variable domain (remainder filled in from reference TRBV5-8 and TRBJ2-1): EAGVTQSPTHLIKTRGQQATLRCSPISGHTSVYWYQQALGLGLQFLLWYDEGEERNRGNFPPRFSGRQFPNYSSELNVNALELEDSALYLCASSLGAKDRDHNEQFFGPGTRLTVL.

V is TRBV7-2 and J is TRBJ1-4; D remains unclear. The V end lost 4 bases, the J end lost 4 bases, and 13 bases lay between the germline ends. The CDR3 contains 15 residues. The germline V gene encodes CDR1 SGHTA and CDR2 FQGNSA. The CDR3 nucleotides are TGTGCCAGCAGCTCCCCTGAGCGCGTTAATGAAAAACTGTTTTTT. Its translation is CASSSPERVNEKLFF.

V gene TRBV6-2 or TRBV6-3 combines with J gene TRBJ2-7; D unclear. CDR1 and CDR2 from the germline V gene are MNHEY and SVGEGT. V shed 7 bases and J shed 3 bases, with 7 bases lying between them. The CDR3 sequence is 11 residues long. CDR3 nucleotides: TGTGCCAGCACGAACGTCTACGAGCAGTACTTC. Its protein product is CASTNVYEQYF.

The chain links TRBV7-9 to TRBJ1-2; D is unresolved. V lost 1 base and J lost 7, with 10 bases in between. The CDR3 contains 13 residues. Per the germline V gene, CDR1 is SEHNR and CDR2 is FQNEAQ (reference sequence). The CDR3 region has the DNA TGTGCCAGCAGCTTAGGGGCGCAAGGTGGCTACACCTTC. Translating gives CASSLGAQGGYTF.

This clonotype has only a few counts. This CDR3 is CASSVAGTGGLYEQYF. The DNA for the CDR3 is TGTGCCAGCAGCGTAGCCGGGACAGGGGGCCTGTACGAGCAGTACTTC. The genes are TRBV9 and TRBJ2-7, with 12 bases identical to TRBD1. This CDR3 comprises 16 residues. Germline V CDR1 and CDR2: SGDLS, YYNGEE. V lost 0 bases, J lost 4 bases, and 5 bases stayed unmatched.

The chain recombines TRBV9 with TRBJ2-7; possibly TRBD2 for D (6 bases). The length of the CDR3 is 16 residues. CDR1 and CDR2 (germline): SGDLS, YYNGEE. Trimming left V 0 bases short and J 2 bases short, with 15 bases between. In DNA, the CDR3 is TGTGCCAGCAGCGTAGATCGGGGAGGCCCGGCCTACGAGCAGTACTTC. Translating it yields CASSVDRGGPAYEQYF.

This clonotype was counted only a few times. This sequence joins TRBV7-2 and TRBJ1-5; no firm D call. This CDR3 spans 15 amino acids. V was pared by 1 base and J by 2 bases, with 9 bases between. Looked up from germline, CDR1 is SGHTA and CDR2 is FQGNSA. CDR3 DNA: TGTGCCAGCAGCTTAGAAGGGCTTCGCAATCAGCCCCAGCATTTT. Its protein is CASSLEGLRNQPQHF.

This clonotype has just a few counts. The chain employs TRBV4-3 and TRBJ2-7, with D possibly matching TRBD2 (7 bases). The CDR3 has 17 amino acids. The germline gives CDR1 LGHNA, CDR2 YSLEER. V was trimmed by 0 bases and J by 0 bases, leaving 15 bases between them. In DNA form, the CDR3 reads TGCGCCAGCAGCCAAGAGGCGTTGCGGGGGCCCTCCTACGAGCAGTACTTC. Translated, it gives CASSQEALRGPSYEQYF.

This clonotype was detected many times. Here the CDR3 reads CASSLLVFGELFF. The DNA for the CDR3 is TGTGCCAGCAGCTTACTAGTCTTTGGGGAGCTGTTTTTT. The rearrangement links TRBV5-5 to TRBJ2-2, with D maybe TRBD2 (5 bases). Germline loops: CDR1 SGHKS, CDR2 YYEKEE (reference sequence). The CDR3 loop spans 13 amino acids. Trimming left V 2 bases short and J 8 bases short, with 10 bases between. The variable domain in full, completed from reference TRBV5-5 and TRBJ2-2, reads DAGVTQSPTHLIKTRGQQVTLRCSPISGHKSVSWYQQVLGQGPQFIFQYYEKEERGRGNFPDRFSARQFPNYSSELNVNALLLGDSALYLCASSLLVFGELFFGEGSRLTVL.

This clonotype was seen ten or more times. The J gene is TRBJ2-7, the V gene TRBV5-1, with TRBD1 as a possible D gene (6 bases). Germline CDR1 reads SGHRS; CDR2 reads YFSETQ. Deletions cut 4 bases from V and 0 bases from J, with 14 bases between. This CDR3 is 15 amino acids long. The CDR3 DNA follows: TGCGCCAGCAGCCCGGAGGCAGGGGTCTCCTACGAGCAGTACTTC. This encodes CASSPEAGVSYEQYF.

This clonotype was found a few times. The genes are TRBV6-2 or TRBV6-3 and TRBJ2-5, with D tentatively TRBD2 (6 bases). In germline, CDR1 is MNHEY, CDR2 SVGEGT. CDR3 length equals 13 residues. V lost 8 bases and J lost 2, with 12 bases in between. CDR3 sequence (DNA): TGTGCCAGCGAGTCTGGGGGGCAAGAGACCCAGTACTTC. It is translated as CASESGGQETQYF.

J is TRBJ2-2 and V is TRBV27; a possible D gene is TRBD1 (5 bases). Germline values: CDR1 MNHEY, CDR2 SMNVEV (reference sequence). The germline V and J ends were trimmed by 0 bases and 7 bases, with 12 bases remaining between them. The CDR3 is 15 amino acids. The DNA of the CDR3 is TGTGCCAGCAGTTTATCGACTTGGGGCGGCGGGGAGCTGTTTTTT. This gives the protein CASSLSTWGGGELFF.

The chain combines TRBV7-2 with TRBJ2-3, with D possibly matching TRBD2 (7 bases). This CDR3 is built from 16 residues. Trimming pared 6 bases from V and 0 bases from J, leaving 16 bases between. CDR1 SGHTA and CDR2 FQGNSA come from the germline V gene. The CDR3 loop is CASSRGGGSSTDTQYF. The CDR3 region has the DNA TGTGCCAGCAGTCGAGGCGGGGGCTCCAGCACAGATACGCAGTATTTT.

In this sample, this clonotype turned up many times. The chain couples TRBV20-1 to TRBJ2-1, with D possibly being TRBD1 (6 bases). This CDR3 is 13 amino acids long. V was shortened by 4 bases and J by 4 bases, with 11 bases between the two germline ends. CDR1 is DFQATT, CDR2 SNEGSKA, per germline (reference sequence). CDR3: CSANRVDYNEQFF. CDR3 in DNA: TGCAGTGCTAACAGGGTGGATTACAATGAGCAGTTCTTC.

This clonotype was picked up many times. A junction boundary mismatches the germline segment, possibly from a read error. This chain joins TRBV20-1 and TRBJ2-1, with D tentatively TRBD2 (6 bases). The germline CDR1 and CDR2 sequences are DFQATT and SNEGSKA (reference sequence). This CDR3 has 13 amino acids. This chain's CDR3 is CSASWQGGNKQFF. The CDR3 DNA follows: TGCAGTGCTAGTTGGCAGGGAGGCAATAAGCAGTTCTTC.

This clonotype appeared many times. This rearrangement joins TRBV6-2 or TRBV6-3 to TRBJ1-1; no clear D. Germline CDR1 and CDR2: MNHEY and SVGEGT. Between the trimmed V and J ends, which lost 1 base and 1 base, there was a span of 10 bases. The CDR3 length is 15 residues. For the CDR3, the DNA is TGTGCCAGCAGTTACTTGTCAGACCAGAACACTGAAGCTTTCTTT. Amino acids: CASSYLSDQNTEAFF.

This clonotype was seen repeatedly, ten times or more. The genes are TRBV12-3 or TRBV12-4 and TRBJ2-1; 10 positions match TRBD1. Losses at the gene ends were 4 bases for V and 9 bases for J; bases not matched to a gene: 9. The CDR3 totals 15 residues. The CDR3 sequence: CASSSRRTGGSEQFF. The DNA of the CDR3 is TGTGCCAGCAGTTCCAGACGGACAGGGGGTTCTGAGCAGTTCTTC.

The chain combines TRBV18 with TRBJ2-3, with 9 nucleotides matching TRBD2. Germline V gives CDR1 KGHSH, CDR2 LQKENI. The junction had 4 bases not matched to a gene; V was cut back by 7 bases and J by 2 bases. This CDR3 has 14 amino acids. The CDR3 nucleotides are TGTGCCAGCTGTTCTAGCGGGACCACAGATACGCAGTATTTT. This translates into CASCSSGTTDTQYF.

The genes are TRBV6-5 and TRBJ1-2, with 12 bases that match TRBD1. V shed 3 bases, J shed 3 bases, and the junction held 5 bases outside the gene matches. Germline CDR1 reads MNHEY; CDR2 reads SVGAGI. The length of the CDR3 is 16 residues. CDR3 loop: CASSYQGQGADYGYTF. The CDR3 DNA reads TGTGCCAGCAGTTATCAGGGACAGGGGGCGGACTATGGCTACACCTTC.

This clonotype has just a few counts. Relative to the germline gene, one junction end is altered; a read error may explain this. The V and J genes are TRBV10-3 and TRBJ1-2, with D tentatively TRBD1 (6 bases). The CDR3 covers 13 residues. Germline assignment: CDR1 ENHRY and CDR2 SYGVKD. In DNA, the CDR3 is TGTGCCATCATTGAGTCTACAGGGCTAGGCTACACCTTC. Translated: CAIIESTGLGYTF.

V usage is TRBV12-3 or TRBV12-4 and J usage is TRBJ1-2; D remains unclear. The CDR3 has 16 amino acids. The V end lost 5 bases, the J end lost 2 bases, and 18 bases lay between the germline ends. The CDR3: CASSPPFGRSNYGYTF. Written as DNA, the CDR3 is TGTGCCAGCAGTCCGCCATTTGGACGGAGCAACTATGGCTACACCTTC.

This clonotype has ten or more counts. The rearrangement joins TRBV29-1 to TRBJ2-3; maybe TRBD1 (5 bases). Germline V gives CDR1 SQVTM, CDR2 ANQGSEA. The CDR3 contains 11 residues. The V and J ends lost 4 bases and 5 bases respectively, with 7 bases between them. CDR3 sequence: CSVVRGDTQYF. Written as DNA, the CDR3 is TGCAGCGTTGTAAGGGGAGATACGCAGTATTTT.

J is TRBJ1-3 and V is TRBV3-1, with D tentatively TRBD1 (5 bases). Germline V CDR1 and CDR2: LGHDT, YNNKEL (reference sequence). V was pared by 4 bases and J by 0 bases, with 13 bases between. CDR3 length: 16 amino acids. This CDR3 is CASSPRDRNSGNTIYF. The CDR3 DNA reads TGTGCCAGCAGCCCCCGGGACCGAAACTCTGGAAACACCATATATTTT.

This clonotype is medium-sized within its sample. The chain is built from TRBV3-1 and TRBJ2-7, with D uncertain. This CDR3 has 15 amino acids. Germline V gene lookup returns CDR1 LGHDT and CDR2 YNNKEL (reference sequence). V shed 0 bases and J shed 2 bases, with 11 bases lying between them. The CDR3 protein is CASSQEASFTYEQYF. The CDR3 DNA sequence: TGTGCCAGCAGCCAAGAGGCGTCTTTTACCTACGAGCAGTACTTC.

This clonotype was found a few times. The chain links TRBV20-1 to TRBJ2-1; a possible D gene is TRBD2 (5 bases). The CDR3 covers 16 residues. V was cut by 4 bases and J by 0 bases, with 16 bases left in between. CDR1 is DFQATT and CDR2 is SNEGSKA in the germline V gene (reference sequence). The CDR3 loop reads CSATTQRRSSYNEQFF. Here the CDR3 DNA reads TGCAGTGCTACCACCCAGCGGAGGAGCTCCTACAATGAGCAGTTCTTC.

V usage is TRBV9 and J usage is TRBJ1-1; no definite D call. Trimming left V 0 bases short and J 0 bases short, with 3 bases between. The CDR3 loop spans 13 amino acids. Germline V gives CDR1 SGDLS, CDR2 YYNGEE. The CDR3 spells CASSVAVNTEAFF. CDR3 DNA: TGTGCCAGCAGCGTAGCGGTGAACACTGAAGCTTTCTTT.